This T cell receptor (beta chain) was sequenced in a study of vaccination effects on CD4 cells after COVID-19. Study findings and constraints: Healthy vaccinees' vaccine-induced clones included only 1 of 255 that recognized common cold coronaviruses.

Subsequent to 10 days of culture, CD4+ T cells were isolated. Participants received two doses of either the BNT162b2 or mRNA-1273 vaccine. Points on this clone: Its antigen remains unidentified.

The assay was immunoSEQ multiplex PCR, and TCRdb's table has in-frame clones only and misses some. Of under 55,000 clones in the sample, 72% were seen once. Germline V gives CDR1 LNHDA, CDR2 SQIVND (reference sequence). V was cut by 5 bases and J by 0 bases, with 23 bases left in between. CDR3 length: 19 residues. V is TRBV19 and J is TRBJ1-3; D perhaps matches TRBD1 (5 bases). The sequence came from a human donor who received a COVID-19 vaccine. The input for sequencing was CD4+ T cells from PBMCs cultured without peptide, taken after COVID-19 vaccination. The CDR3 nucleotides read TGTGCCAGTAGTGGCGAAGCAGGGTTTACCCGTTACTCTGGAAACACCATATATTTT. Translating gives CASSGEAGFTRYSGNTIYF.